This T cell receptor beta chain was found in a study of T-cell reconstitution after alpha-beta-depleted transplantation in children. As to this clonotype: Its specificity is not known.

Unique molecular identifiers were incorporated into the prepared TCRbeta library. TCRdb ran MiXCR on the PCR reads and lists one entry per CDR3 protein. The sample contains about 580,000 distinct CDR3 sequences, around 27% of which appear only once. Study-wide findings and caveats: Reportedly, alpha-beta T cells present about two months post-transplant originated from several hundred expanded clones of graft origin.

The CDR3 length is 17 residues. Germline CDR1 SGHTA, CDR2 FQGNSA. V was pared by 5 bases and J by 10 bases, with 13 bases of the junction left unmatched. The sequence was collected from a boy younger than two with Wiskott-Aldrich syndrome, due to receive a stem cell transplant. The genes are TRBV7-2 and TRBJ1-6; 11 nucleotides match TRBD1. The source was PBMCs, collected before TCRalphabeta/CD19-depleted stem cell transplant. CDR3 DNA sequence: TGTGCCAGCAGCCCAGCCCCCGGGACAGGGGGTAGATCACCCCTCCACTTT. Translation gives CASSPAPGTGGRSPLHF. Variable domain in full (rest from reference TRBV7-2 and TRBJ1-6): GAGVSQSPSNKVTEKGKDVELRCDPISGHTALYWYRQSLGQGLEFLIYFQGNSAPDKSGLPSDRFSAERTGGSVSTLTIQRTQQEDSAVYLCASSPAPGTGGRSPLHFGNGTRLTVT.